This T cell receptor (beta chain) stems from a study of identical twins. This clonotype appeared a few times. TCRdb passed the 5' RACE reads through MiXCR, listing each CDR3 protein once. This table holds about 190,000 distinct CDR3 sequences, roughly 15% found once. This sample was also put to use in a study of T cells expressing NK-cell markers.

This clonotype was sampled from a woman in her late teens or twenties in good health. Sequencing input: CD8+ T cells sorted from blood.

The CDR3 spells CASSLGQGPQHF. In DNA, the CDR3 is TGTGCCAGCAGCTTGGGACAGGGGCCCCAGCATTTT. The gene calls are TRBV5-6 and TRBJ1-5; 7 bases align to TRBD1. The CDR3 runs 12 residues. Per germline, CDR1 SGHDT and CDR2 YYEEEE. Losses at the gene ends were 0 bases for V and 9 bases for J; bases not matched to a gene: 0.